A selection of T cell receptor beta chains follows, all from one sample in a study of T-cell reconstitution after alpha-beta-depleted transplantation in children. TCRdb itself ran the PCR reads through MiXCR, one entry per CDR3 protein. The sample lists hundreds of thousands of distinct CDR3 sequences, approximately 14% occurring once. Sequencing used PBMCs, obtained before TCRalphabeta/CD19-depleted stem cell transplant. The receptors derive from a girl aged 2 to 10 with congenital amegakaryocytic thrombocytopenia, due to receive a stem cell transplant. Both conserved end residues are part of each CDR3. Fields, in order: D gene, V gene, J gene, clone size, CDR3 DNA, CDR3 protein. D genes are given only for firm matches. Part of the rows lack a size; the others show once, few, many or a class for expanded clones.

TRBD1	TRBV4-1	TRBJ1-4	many	TGCGCCAGCAGCCAAGTAGGCCCCAGGGGGCGGGAAAAACTGTTTTTT	CASSQVGPRGREKLFF
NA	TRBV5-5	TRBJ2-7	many	TGTGCCAGCAGTCAAGAACCACCATTGACCTACGAGCAGTACTTC	CASSQEPPLTYEQYF
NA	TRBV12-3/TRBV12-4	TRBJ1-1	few	TGTGCCAGCAGTTTTTTCGGCGAAACTGAAGCTTTCTTT	CASSFFGETEAFF
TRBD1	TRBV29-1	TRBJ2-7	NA	TGCAGCGCCTCACCCGGACAGGGGGCTTCCTACGAGCAGTACTTC	CSASPGQGASYEQYF
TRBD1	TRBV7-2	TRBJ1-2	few	TGTGCCAGCAGCTTACCCCCGGGACAGGGGGACTACACCTTC	CASSLPPGQGDYTF
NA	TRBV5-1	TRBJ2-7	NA	TGCGCCAGCGGACTCTCAGCCTACGAGCAGTACTTC	CASGLSAYEQYF
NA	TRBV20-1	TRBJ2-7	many	TGCAGTGCTAGATCCCAGGGCCTATACGAGCAGTACTTC	CSARSQGLYEQYF
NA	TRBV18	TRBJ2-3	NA	TGTGCCAGCTCACCCCGGGTCCGGGGGGATACGCAGTATTTT	CASSPRVRGDTQYF
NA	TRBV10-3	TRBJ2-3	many	TGTGCCATCAGTTACAGGGCTGGAGATACGCAGTATTTT	CAISYRAGDTQYF
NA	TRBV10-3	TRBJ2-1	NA	TGTGCCATCAGTGGCACAGGGATTTACAATGAGCAGTTCTTC	CAISGTGIYNEQFF
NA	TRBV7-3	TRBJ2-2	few	TGTGCCAGCAGCTTAAATCCAGACGGGGAGCTGTTTTTT	CASSLNPDGELFF
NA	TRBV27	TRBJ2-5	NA	TGTGCCAGCAGTCCCAAGTTTGTTCAAGAGACCCAGTACTTC	CASSPKFVQETQYF
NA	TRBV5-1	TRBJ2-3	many	TGCGCCAGCAGCTTGGAGTCAGCAATGCGGTATTTT	CASSLESAMRYF
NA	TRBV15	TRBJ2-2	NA	TGTGCCACGAAGACAGGTTCGAACACCGGGGAGCTGTTTTTT	CATKTGSNTGELFF
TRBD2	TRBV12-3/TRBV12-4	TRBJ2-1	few	TGTGCCAGCATCGAAGGGGTAGCGGGAGGGCCCAATGAGCAGTTCTTC	CASIEGVAGGPNEQFF
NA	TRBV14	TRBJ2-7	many	TGTGCCAGCAGCCGGTTGGTCAGCTCCTACGAGCAGTACTTC	CASSRLVSSYEQYF
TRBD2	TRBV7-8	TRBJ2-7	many	TGTGCCAGCAGCTCCCTAGCGGGAGTCATGGGATACGAGCAGTACTTC	CASSSLAGVMGYEQYF
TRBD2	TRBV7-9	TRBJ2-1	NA	TGTGCCAGCAGCCTACCGGGACTAGCGGCAACCTACAATGAGCAGTTCTTC	CASSLPGLAATYNEQFF
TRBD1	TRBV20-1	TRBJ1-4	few	TGCAGTGCGGGACAGGGACCCGAAAAACTGTTTTTT	CSAGQGPEKLFF
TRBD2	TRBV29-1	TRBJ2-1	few	TGCAGCGTGCCCTCAGCGGGGGACTACAATGAGCAGTTCTTC	CSVPSAGDYNEQFF
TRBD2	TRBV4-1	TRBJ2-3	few	TGCGCCAGCAGCCAAGAGACGAGCGGGATCTACACAGATACGCAGTATTTT	CASSQETSGIYTDTQYF
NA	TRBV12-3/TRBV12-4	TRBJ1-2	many	TGTGCCAGCAGCCTTAGTTTAGGACAGTTGCTGGAGTCTGGCTACACCTTC	CASSLSLGQLLESGYTF
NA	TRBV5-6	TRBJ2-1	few	TGTGCCAGCAGCCTGGGCCATAGAACAGTTAATGAGCAGTTCTTC	CASSLGHRTVNEQFF
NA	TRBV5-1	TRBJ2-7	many	TGCGCCAGCAGCTTGGTTCTAGGGAATTCCTACGAGCAGTACTTC	CASSLVLGNSYEQYF
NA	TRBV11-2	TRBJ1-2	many	TGTGCCAGCAGCTTAGGCCCGGGAGCTAACTATGGCTACACCTTC	CASSLGPGANYGYTF
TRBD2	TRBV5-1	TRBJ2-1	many	TGCGCCAGCAGCTCAGCGGGAGGGGATGAGCAGTTCTTC	CASSSAGGDEQFF
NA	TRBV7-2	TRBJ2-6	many	TGTGCCAGCAGCCCAGGGGCTGGGGCCAACGTCCTGACTTTC	CASSPGAGANVLTF
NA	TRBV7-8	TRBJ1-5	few	TGTGCCAGCAGCGCCCCCGGAGGGCTAGGGGTTAGCAATCAGCCCCAGCATTTT	CASSAPGGLGVSNQPQHF
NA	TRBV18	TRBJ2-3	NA	TGTGCCAGCTCTCGGTTGCCTATCCCAAGTTCAGATACGCAGTATTTT	CASSRLPIPSSDTQYF
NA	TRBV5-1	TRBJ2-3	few	TGCGCCAGCAGCCGATCGGGGTTACGGGAGATAACTAGCACAGATACGCAGTATTTT	CASSRSGLREITSTDTQYF
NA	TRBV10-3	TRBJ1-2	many	TGTGCCATCAGGCAAGCGGGGGGCGAGAACTATGGCTACACCTTC	CAIRQAGGENYGYTF
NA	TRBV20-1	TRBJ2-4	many	TGCAGTGCTCCGACTAGTACGGACATTCAGTACTTC	CSAPTSTDIQYF
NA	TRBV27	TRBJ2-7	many	TGTGCCAGCAGTTTAAAGGTTTCCTACGAGCAGTACTTC	CASSLKVSYEQYF
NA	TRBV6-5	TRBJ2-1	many	TGTGCCAGCAGTTACAGTTTGGCCGCAAATGAGCAGTTCTTC	CASSYSLAANEQFF
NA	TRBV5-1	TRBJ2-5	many	TGCGCCAGCAGCTCGACAGGTCGGAGGGGAGAGACCCAGTACTTC	CASSSTGRRGETQYF
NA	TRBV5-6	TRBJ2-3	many	TGTGCCAGCAGCGGTAGCGGCGGAGATACGCAGTATTTT	CASSGSGGDTQYF
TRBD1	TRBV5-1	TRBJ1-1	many	TGCGCCAGCAGCGCCGGGACAGGAAACACGATGAGGGCTTTCTTT	CASSAGTGNTMRAFF
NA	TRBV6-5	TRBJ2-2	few	TGTGCCAGCAGTTACTCGCCGAACACCGGGGAGCTGTTTTTT	CASSYSPNTGELFF
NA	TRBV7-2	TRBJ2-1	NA	TGTGCCAGCAGCTTAGCCGGCGTTGAGCCGCACAATGAGCAGTTCTTC	CASSLAGVEPHNEQFF
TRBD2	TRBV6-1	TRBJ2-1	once	TGTGCCAGCAGTGCCAGAATAGGACTAGCGGGAGCCAATGAGCAGTTCTTC	CASSARIGLAGANEQFF
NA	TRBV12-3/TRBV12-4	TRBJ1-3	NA	TGTGCCAGCAGTTCCAGGTTGGGGTGGAACACCATATATTTT	CASSSRLGWNTIYF
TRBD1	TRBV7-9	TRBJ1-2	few	TGTGCCAGCAGCTTAAATGGACAGGGTTTACGAGGCTACACCTTC	CASSLNGQGLRGYTF
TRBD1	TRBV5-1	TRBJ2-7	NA	TGCGCCAGCAGCTTTCCCCCGTCGACAGGGAGAGAGTACGAGCAGTACTTC	CASSFPPSTGREYEQYF
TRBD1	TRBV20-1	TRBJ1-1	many	TGCAGTGCAACTCTCAGGGGGGTGAACACTGAAGCTTTCTTT	CSATLRGVNTEAFF
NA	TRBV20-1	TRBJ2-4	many	TGCAGTGCTAGAGTTTTCCCTGCTCTAGCCAAAAACATTCAGTACTTC	CSARVFPALAKNIQYF
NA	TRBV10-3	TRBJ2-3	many	TGTGCCATCGGGGGAGACAGCGCAGATACGCAGTATTTT	CAIGGDSADTQYF
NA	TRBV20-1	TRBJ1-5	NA	TGCAGTGCCTGGACCGGGTATAGCAATCAGCCCCAGCATTTT	CSAWTGYSNQPQHF
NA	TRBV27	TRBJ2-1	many	TGTGCCAATAACAAAAAGGGGTGTGCGTCCTACAATGAGCAGTTCTTC	CANNKKGCASYNEQFF
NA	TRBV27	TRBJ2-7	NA	TGTGCCAGCAGTTTGACAGGAATCCTGAACTACGAGCAGTACTTC	CASSLTGILNYEQYF
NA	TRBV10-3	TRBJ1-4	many	TGTGCCACCAGAAGAAGCAGAGTTAATGAAAAACTGTTTTTT	CATRRSRVNEKLFF
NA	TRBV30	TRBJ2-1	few	TGTGCCTACCGACAGGTCGGTTACAATGAGCAGTTCTTC	CAYRQVGYNEQFF
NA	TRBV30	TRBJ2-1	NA	TGTGCCTGGAGTGAGTGGGTTAGCTCTGAGCAGTTCTTC	CAWSEWVSSEQFF
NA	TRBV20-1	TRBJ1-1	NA	TGCAGTGCTAGTGGACCGGAGGAAGCTTTCTTT	CSASGPEEAFF
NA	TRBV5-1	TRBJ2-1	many	TGCGCCAGCAGCTTGGCCAACGGAGGGGACAATGAGCAGTTCTTC	CASSLANGGDNEQFF
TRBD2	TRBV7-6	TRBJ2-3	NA	TGTGCCAGCAGCATCAGGACTAGCGGGACCCTAGGCACAGATACGCAGTATTTT	CASSIRTSGTLGTDTQYF
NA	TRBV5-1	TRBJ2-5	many	TGCGCCAGCAGCCTAAGGGACCAAAAAGAGACCCAGTACTTC	CASSLRDQKETQYF
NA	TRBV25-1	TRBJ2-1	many	TGTGCCAGCAGTTATGTCTCAAAGGATGAGCAGTTCTTC	CASSYVSKDEQFF
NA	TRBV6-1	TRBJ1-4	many	TGTGCCAGCAGAGGAGCCGGGTACGGACGATGGAAACTGTTTTTT	CASRGAGYGRWKLFF
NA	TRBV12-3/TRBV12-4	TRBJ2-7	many	TGTGCCAGCAGTCTGGGCCCAGATAATGTCTTC	CASSLGPDNVF
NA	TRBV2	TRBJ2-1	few	TGTGCCAGCATAAGGGATTACAATGAGCAGTTCTTC	CASIRDYNEQFF